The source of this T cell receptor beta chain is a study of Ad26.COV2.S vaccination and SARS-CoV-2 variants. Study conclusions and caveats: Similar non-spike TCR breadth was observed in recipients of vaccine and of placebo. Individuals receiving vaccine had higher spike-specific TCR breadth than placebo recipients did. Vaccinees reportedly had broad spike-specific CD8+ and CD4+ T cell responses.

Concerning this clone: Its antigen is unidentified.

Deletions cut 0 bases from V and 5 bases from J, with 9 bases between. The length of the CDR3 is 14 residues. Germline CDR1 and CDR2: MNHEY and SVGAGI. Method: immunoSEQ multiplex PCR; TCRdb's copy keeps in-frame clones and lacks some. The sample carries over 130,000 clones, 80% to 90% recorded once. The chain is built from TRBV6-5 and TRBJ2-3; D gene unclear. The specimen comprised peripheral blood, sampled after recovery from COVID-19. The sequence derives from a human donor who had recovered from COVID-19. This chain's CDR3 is CASSYSIPGDTQYF. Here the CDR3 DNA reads TGTGCCAGCAGTTACTCGATACCGGGAGATACGCAGTATTTT.